The 2 T cell receptor beta chains reported below all come from one sample, sequenced in a study of blood T cell repertoires in COVID-19. Measured with immunoSEQ multiplex PCR; TCRdb has only the in-frame clones, and not every one. The table has tens of thousands of clones, 82% seen once. The sample comprised peripheral blood. The receptors derive from a human donor in a cohort sampled during active COVID-19.

The chain links TRBV19 to TRBJ2-3, with 9 bases lining up with TRBD1. CDR3 length: 16 residues. V lost 4 bases, J lost 4 bases, and 9 bases stayed unmatched. CDR1 LNHDA and CDR2 SQIVND come from the germline V gene (reference sequence). The chain's CDR3 is CASSTPGQGNADTQYF. The CDR3 nucleotides are TGTGCCAGTAGTACCCCCGGACAGGGGAACGCAGATACGCAGTATTTT.

V is TRBV4-1 and J is TRBJ2-7, with 8 positions matching TRBD2. Trimming at V came to 4 bases and at J to 3 bases, leaving 11 bases not matched to a gene. Germline V gene data show CDR1 as MGHRA and CDR2 as YSYEKL. This CDR3 has 16 residues. CDR3 coding DNA: TGCGCCAGCAGCCGTGCTTTGCGGGGGGAAGACTACGAGCAGTACTTC. It translates to CASSRALRGEDYEQYF.